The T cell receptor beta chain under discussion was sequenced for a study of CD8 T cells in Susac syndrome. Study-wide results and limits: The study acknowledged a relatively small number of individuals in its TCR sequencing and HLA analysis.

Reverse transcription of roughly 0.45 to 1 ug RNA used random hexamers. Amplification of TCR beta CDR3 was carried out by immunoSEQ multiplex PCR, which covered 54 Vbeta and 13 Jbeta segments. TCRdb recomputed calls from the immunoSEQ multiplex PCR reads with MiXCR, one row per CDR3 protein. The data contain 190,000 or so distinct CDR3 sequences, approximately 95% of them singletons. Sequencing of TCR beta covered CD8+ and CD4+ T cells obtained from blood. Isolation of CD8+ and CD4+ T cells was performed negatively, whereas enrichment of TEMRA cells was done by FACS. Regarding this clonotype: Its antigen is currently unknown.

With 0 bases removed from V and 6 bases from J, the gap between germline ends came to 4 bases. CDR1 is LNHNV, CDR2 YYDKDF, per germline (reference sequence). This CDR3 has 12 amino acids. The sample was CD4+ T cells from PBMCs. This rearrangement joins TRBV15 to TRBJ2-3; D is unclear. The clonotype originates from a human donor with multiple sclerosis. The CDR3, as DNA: TGTGCCACCAGCAGAGATGTGGATACGCAGTATTTT. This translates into CATSRDVDTQYF.